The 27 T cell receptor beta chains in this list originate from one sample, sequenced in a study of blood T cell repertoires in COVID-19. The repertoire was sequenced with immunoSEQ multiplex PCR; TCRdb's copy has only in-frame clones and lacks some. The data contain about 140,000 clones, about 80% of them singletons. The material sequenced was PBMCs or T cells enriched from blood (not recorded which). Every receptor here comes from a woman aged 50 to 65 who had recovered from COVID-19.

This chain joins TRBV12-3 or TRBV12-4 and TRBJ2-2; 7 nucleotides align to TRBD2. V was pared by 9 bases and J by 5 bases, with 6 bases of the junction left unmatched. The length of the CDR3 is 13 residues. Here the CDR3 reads CASKAGVTGELFF. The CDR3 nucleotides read TGTGCCAGTAAGGCGGGAGTTACCGGGGAGCTGTTTTTT.

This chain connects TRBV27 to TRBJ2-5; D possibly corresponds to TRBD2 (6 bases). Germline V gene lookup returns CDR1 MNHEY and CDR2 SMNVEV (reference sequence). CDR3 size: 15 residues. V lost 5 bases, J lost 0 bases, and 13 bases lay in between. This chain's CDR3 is CASSLRLANQETQYF. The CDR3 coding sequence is TGTGCCAGCAGTCTACGGCTAGCGAACCAAGAGACCCAGTACTTC.

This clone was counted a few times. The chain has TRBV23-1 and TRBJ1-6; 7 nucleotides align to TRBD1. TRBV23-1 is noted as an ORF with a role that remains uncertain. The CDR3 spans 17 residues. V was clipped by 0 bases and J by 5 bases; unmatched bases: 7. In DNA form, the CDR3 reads TGCGCCAGCAGTCAATCAGCAACAGGGGATAATAATTCACCCCTCCACTTT. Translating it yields CASSQSATGDNNSPLHF.

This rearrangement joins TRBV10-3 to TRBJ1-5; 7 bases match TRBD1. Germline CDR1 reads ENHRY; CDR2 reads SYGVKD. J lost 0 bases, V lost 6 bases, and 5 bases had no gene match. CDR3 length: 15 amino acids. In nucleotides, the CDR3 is TGTGCCATCAGGGAGGGACAGAATAGCAATCAGCCCCAGCATTTT. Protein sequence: CAIREGQNSNQPQHF.

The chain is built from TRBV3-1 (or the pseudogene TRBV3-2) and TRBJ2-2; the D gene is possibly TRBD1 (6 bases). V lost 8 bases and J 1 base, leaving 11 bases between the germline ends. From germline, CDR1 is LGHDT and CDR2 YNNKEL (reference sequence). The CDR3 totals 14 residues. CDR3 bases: TGTGCCAGCGAAGGGACATTGAACACCGGGGAGCTGTTTTTT. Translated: CASEGTLNTGELFF.

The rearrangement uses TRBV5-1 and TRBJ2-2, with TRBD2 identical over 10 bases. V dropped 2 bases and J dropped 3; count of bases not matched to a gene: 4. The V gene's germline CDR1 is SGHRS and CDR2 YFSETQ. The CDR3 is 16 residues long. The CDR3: CASSFRLAGDTGELFF. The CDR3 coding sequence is TGCGCCAGCAGCTTTAGGCTAGCGGGAGACACCGGGGAGCTGTTTTTT.

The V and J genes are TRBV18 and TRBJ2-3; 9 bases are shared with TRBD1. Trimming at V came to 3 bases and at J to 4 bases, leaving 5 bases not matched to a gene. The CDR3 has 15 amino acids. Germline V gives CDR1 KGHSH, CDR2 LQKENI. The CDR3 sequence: CASSPRQGVPDTQYF. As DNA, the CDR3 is TGTGCCAGCTCACCCCGACAGGGGGTTCCAGATACGCAGTATTTT.

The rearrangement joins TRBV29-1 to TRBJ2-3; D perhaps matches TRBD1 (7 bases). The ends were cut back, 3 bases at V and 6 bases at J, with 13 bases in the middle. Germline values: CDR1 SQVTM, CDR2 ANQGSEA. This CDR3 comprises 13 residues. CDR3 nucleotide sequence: TGCAGCGTTGACTCCGCAGGGGGGGATACGCAGTATTTT. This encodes CSVDSAGGDTQYF.

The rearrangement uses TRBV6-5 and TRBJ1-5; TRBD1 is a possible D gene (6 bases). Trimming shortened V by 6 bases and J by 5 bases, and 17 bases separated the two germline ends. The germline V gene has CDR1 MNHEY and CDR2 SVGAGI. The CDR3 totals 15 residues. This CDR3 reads CASSRRGGLDQPQHF. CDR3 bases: TGTGCCAGCAGCCGCCGCGGGGGGCTCGATCAGCCCCAGCATTTT.

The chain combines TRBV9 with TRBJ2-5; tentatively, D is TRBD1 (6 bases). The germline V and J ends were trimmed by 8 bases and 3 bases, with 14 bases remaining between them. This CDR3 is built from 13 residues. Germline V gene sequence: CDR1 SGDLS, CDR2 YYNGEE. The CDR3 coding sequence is TGTGCCAGTCCCCTACAGGGAAAAGAGACCCAGTACTTC. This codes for CASPLQGKETQYF.

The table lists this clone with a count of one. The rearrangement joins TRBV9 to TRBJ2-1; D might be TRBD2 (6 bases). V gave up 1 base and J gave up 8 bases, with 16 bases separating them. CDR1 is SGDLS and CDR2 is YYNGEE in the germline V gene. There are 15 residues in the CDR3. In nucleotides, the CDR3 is TGTGCCAGCAGCGTAATGGGAGGAGATGGCGATGAGCAGTTCTTC. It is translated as CASSVMGGDGDEQFF.

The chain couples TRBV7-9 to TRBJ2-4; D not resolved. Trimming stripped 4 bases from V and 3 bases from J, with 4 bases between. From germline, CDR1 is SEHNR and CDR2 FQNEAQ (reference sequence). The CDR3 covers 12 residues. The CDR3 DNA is TGTGCCAGCAGCTCAGTCAAAAACATTCAGTACTTC. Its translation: CASSSVKNIQYF. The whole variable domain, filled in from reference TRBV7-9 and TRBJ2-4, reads DTGVSQNPRHKITKRGQNVTFRCDPISEHNRLYWYRQTLGQGPEFLTYFQNEAQLEKSRLLSDRFSAERPKGSFSTLEIQRTEQGDSAMYLCASSSVKNIQYFGAGTRLSVL.

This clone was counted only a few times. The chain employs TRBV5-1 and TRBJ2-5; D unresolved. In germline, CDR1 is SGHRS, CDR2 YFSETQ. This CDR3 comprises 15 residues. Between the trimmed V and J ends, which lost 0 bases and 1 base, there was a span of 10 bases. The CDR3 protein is CASSLDSRTQETQYF. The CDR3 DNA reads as TGCGCCAGCAGCTTGGATTCGAGAACCCAAGAGACCCAGTACTTC.

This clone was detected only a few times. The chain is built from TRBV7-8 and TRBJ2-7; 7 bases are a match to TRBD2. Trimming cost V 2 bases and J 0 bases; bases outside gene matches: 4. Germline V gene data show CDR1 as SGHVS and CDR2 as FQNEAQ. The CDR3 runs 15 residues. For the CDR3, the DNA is TGTGCCAGCAGCTTAAGGCGGGGGAGCTCCTACGAGCAGTACTTC. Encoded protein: CASSLRRGSSYEQYF.

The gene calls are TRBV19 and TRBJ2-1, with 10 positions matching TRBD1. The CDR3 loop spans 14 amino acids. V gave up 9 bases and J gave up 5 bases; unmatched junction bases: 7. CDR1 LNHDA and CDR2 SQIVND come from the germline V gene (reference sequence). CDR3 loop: CARKGTGANNEQFF. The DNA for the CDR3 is TGTGCCAGGAAAGGGACAGGGGCGAACAATGAGCAGTTCTTC.

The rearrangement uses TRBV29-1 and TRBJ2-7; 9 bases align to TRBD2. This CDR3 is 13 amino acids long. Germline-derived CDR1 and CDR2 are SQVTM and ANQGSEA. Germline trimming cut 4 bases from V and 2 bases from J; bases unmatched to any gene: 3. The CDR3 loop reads CSVGLADTYEQYF. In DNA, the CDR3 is TGCAGCGTTGGACTAGCGGACACCTACGAGCAGTACTTC.

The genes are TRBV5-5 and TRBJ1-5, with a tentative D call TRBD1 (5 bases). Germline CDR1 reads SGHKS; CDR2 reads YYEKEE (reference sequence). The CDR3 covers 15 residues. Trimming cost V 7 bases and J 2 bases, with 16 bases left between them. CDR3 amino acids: CASGRGGQRNQPQHF. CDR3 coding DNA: TGTGCCAGCGGGAGGGGCGGGCAGCGCAATCAGCCCCAGCATTTT.

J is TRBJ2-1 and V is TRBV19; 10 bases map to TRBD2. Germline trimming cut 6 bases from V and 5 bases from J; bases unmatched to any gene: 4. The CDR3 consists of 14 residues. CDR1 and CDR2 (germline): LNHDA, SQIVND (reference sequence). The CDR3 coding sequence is TGTGCCAGTAGAAGGACTAGCGGAAACAATGAGCAGTTCTTC. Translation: CASRRTSGNNEQFF.

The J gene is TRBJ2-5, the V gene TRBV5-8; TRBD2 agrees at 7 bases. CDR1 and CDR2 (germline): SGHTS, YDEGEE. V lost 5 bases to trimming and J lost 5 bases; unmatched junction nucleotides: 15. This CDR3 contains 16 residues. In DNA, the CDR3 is TGTGCCAGCAGACCTCACCTAGCGGTTGTGGGGGAGACCCAGTACTTC. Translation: CASRPHLAVVGETQYF.

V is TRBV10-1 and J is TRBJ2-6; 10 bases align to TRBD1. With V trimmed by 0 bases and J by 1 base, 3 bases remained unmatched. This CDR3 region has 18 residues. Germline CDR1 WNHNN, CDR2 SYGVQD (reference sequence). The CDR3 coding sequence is TGCGCCAGCAGTGAGTCGGGGACAGGGGCTTCTGGGGCCAACGTCCTGACTTTC. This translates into CASSESGTGASGANVLTF.

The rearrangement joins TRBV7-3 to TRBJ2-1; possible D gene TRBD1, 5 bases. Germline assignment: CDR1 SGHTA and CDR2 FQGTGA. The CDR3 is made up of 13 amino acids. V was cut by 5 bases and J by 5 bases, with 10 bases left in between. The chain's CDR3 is CASSLGPNNEQFF. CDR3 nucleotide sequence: TGTGCCAGCAGCCTGGGGCCCAACAATGAGCAGTTCTTC.

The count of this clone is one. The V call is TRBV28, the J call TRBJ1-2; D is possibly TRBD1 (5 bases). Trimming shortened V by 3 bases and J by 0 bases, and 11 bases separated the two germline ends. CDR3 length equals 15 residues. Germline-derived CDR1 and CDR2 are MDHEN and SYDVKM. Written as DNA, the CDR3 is TGTGCCAGCAGTTTTGGACACAGTTCTAACTATGGCTACACCTTC. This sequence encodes CASSFGHSSNYGYTF.

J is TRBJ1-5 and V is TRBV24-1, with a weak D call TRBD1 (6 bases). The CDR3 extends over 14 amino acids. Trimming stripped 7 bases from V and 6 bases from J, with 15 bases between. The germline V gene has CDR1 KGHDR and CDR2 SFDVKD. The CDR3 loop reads CATSTTGYGQPQHF. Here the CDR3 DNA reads TGTGCCACCAGCACCACAGGGTATGGTCAGCCCCAGCATTTT.

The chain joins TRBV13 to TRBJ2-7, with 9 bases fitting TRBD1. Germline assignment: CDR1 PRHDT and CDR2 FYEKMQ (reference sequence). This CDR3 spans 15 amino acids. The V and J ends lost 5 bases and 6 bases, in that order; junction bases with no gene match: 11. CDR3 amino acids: CASSPPGTGWFEQYF. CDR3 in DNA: TGTGCCAGCAGCCCCCCCGGGACAGGGTGGTTCGAGCAGTACTTC.

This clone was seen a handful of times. DNA of the CDR3: TGTGCCAGCAGCTCATTCCGGGACAGCGCTGAAGCTTTCTTT. As protein: CASSSFRDSAEAFF. V usage is TRBV7-9 and J usage is TRBJ1-1; 7 bases are a match to TRBD1. CDR1 is SEHNR and CDR2 is FQNEAQ in the germline V gene (reference sequence). This CDR3 comprises 14 residues. After removal of 4 bases from V and 6 bases from J, the junction contained 8 bases not matched to a gene.

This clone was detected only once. In DNA, the CDR3 is TGTGCCAGCAGCTCCAGGGGGGCTGGGGCCAACGTCCTGACTTTC. This encodes CASSSRGAGANVLTF. The rearrangement joins TRBV7-9 to TRBJ2-6; D may be TRBD1 (7 bases). V was clipped by 4 bases and J by 2 bases, with 9 bases between them. This CDR3 spans 15 amino acids. Germline loops: CDR1 SEHNR, CDR2 FQNEAQ (reference sequence). Full variable domain (outside the CDR3, taken from reference TRBV7-9 and TRBJ2-6): DTGVSQNPRHKITKRGQNVTFRCDPISEHNRLYWYRQTLGQGPEFLTYFQNEAQLEKSRLLSDRFSAERPKGSFSTLEIQRTEQGDSAMYLCASSSRGAGANVLTFGAGSRLTVL.

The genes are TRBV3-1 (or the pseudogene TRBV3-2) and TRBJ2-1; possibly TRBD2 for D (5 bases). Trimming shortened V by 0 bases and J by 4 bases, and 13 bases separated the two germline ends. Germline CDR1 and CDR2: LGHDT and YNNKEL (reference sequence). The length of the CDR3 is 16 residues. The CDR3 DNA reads TGTGCCAGCAGCCAAGATGACGGGAAACCGTACAATGAGCAGTTCTTC. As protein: CASSQDDGKPYNEQFF.